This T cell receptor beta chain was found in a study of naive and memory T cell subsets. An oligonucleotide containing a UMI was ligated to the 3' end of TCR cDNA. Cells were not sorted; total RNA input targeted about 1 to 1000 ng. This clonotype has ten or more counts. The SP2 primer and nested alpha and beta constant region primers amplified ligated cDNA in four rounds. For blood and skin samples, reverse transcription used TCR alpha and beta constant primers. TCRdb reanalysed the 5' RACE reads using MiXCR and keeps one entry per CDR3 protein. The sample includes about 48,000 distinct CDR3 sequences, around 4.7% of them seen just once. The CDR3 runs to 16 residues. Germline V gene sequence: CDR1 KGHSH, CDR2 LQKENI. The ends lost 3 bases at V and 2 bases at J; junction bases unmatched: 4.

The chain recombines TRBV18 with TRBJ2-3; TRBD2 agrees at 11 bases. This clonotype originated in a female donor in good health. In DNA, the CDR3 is TGTGCCAGCTCACCTACGACTAGCGGGGTCACAGATACGCAGTATTTT. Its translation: CASSPTTSGVTDTQYF.